The rows below give T cell receptor beta chains drawn from one sample of a study of shared T cell receptors in the human thymus. Method: immunoSEQ multiplex PCR; TCRdb's copy keeps in-frame clones and lacks some. The table records about 730,000 clones, 80% to 90% of them present only once. These same records also appear under a second study, on human thymus T cells.

The material sequenced was thymocytes. The receptors originated from a girl less than two years old with a congenital heart defect. Both conserved end residues are part of each CDR3. The D gene is left open where the match is weak. Rows may omit the clone size; those that give it use once, few, many or a size class.

J gene: TRBJ1-5; D gene: -; V gene: TRBV28; clone size: -; CDR3 DNA: TGTGCCAGCAGTTCCCCGGTGGCGGTCGGTTCAGGGAAATATAGCAATCAGCCCCAGCATTTT; CDR3 protein: CASSSPVAVGSGKYSNQPQHF
J gene: TRBJ2-1; D gene: -; V gene: TRBV6-1; clone size: -; CDR3 DNA: TGTGCCAGCAGGCGGGACAGTTACAATGAGCAGTTCTTC; CDR3 protein: CASRRDSYNEQFF
J gene: TRBJ1-1; D gene: -; V gene: TRBV28; clone size: few; CDR3 DNA: TGTGCCAGCAGTTTTTGGTCCGGAGGGGTTAGAGCTTTCTTT; CDR3 protein: CASSFWSGGVRAFF
J gene: TRBJ1-2; D gene: TRBD1; V gene: TRBV10-3; clone size: -; CDR3 DNA: TGTGCCATCAGACCGACAAAAGGGACAGCTAATCCTCTCTATGGCTACACCTTC; CDR3 protein: CAIRPTKGTANPLYGYTF
J gene: TRBJ2-7; D gene: -; V gene: TRBV7-8; clone size: few; CDR3 DNA: TGTGCCAGTTCGGGACACCTCTCCTACGAGCAGTACTTC; CDR3 protein: CASSGHLSYEQYF
J gene: TRBJ2-7; D gene: TRBD2; V gene: TRBV9; clone size: -; CDR3 DNA: TGTGCCAGCAGCCTCGGGGGGGGAACCTACGAGCAGTACTTC; CDR3 protein: CASSLGGGTYEQYF
J gene: TRBJ1-1; D gene: -; V gene: TRBV7-2; clone size: -; CDR3 DNA: TGTGCCAGCAGCTTAGAAGGATCGCGGGCTGAAGCTTTCTTT; CDR3 protein: CASSLEGSRAEAFF
J gene: TRBJ2-2; D gene: TRBD1; V gene: TRBV15; clone size: -; CDR3 DNA: TGTGCCACCAGCCCCCGGACAGGGCGCACCGGGGAGCTGTTTTTT; CDR3 protein: CATSPRTGRTGELFF
J gene: TRBJ2-3; D gene: TRBD2; V gene: TRBV7-2; clone size: -; CDR3 DNA: TGTGCCAGCAGCCCCCTCCGACGGGGGGACTCCACAGATACGCAGTATTTT; CDR3 protein: CASSPLRRGDSTDTQYF
J gene: TRBJ1-1; D gene: -; V gene: TRBV27; clone size: -; CDR3 DNA: TGTGCCAGCAGATCGGAGGCCACTGAAGCTTTCTTT; CDR3 protein: CASRSEATEAFF
J gene: TRBJ1-6; D gene: TRBD1; V gene: TRBV5-1; clone size: -; CDR3 DNA: TGCGCCAGCAGCTTACAGGGGGCCCTGTCCTATAATTCACCCCTCCACTTT; CDR3 protein: CASSLQGALSYNSPLHF
J gene: TRBJ2-1; D gene: TRBD1; V gene: TRBV6-1; clone size: -; CDR3 DNA: TGTGCCAGCAGTGGGACAGGGGTCGATGAGCAGTTCTTC; CDR3 protein: CASSGTGVDEQFF
J gene: TRBJ2-1; D gene: TRBD2; V gene: TRBV28; clone size: -; CDR3 DNA: TGTGCCAGCAACAGACTAGCGGGGTACAATGAGCAGTTCTTC; CDR3 protein: CASNRLAGYNEQFF
J gene: TRBJ1-2; D gene: TRBD1; V gene: TRBV2; clone size: -; CDR3 DNA: TGTGCCAGCAGTGAAGGGACAGGGGGCGGCTTGTACTATGGCTACACCTTC; CDR3 protein: CASSEGTGGGLYYGYTF
J gene: TRBJ1-5; D gene: TRBD1; V gene: TRBV19; clone size: -; CDR3 DNA: TGTGCCAGTACCCCATCACATGACAGGGGATATAGCAATCAGCCCCAGCATTTT; CDR3 protein: CASTPSHDRGYSNQPQHF
J gene: TRBJ2-5; D gene: TRBD2; V gene: TRBV28; clone size: -; CDR3 DNA: TGTGCCAGCAGTCTTGGACTAGCGGGTGGACAAGAGACCCAGTACTTC; CDR3 protein: CASSLGLAGGQETQYF
J gene: TRBJ1-2; D gene: -; V gene: TRBV10-3; clone size: -; CDR3 DNA: TGTGCCACCGCAGTCCCCACTACAGGGTTTAAGAAAAGGGACTATGGCTACACCTTC; CDR3 protein: CATAVPTTGFKKRDYGYTF
J gene: TRBJ1-2; D gene: -; V gene: TRBV9; clone size: -; CDR3 DNA: TGTGCCAGCAGCGGCTGGCGGAGTGGCTACACCTTC; CDR3 protein: CASSGWRSGYTF
J gene: TRBJ2-5; D gene: -; V gene: TRBV19; clone size: -; CDR3 DNA: TGTGCCAGTAGTCCGACGGGGGTGGGAGAGACCCAGTACTTC; CDR3 protein: CASSPTGVGETQYF
J gene: TRBJ2-1; D gene: TRBD1; V gene: TRBV28; clone size: -; CDR3 DNA: TGTGCCAGCGGGACAGGGGGCTGTGTGTGGGATAACAATGAGCAGTTCTTC; CDR3 protein: CASGTGGCVWDNNEQFF
J gene: TRBJ1-3; D gene: -; V gene: TRBV19; clone size: few; CDR3 DNA: TGTGCCTCTGCGAATGACAGCGAAGTTCTCTCTGGAAACACCATATATTTT; CDR3 protein: CASANDSEVLSGNTIYF
J gene: TRBJ2-7; D gene: TRBD1; V gene: TRBV11-2; clone size: -; CDR3 DNA: TGTGCCAGCAGCCCCCGGGACAGGGACTTTGTGGTGCAGTACTTC; CDR3 protein: CASSPRDRDFVVQYF
J gene: TRBJ1-4; D gene: TRBD1; V gene: TRBV4-1; clone size: -; CDR3 DNA: TGCGCCAGCAGCCAAGACCCGGGACAGGGATTGGTAGTCGAAAAACTGTTTTTT; CDR3 protein: CASSQDPGQGLVVEKLFF
J gene: TRBJ1-1; D gene: -; V gene: TRBV25-1; clone size: -; CDR3 DNA: TGTGCCAGCAGTGAATACCCCGGGGAGGGCAGGAACACTGAAGCTTTCTTT; CDR3 protein: CASSEYPGEGRNTEAFF
J gene: TRBJ1-2; D gene: -; V gene: TRBV19; clone size: -; CDR3 DNA: TGTGCCAGTAGACCTCCTCGTGCGGGCTACACCTTC; CDR3 protein: CASRPPRAGYTF
J gene: TRBJ1-1; D gene: -; V gene: TRBV30; clone size: few; CDR3 DNA: TGTGCCTGGAGTGAACAGGGGAACACTGAAGCTTTCTTT; CDR3 protein: CAWSEQGNTEAFF
J gene: TRBJ2-1; D gene: TRBD2; V gene: TRBV7-2; clone size: few; CDR3 DNA: TGTGCCAGCAGCCAAGATAGGCGGGGGAGCTCCTACAATGAGCAGTTCTTC; CDR3 protein: CASSQDRRGSSYNEQFF
J gene: TRBJ1-2; D gene: TRBD1; V gene: TRBV10-2; clone size: -; CDR3 DNA: TGCGCCAGCAGCTCGGACAGGGGGCGCGAAGATGGCTACACCTTC; CDR3 protein: CASSSDRGREDGYTF
J gene: TRBJ1-3; D gene: -; V gene: TRBV4-3; clone size: -; CDR3 DNA: TGCGCCAGCGGCCCATTCTCTGGAAACACCATATATTTT; CDR3 protein: CASGPFSGNTIYF
J gene: TRBJ2-4; D gene: TRBD1; V gene: TRBV7-9; clone size: -; CDR3 DNA: TGTGCCAGCAGCTTAAGGGACAGCCTAAACATTCAGTACTTC; CDR3 protein: CASSLRDSLNIQYF
J gene: TRBJ1-2; D gene: TRBD1; V gene: TRBV5-4; clone size: -; CDR3 DNA: TGTGCCAGCAGCTGGAGACCGGGACAGGGGGGCTACACCTTC; CDR3 protein: CASSWRPGQGGYTF
J gene: TRBJ1-5; D gene: TRBD1; V gene: TRBV12-5; clone size: -; CDR3 DNA: TGTGCTAGTGGACGGGACAGCCTAAAGAATCAGCCCCAGCATTTT; CDR3 protein: CASGRDSLKNQPQHF
J gene: TRBJ1-4; D gene: TRBD1; V gene: TRBV27; clone size: -; CDR3 DNA: TGTGCCAGCAGTTGGGGGCGACAGGGTAGGAGAGGATCAACTAATGAAAAACTGTTTTTT; CDR3 protein: CASSWGRQGRRGSTNEKLFF
J gene: TRBJ2-6; D gene: -; V gene: TRBV10-3; clone size: -; CDR3 DNA: TGTGCCATCAGTGTACGCGCAAACTCTGGGGCCAACGTCCTGACTTTC; CDR3 protein: CAISVRANSGANVLTF
J gene: TRBJ1-2; D gene: -; V gene: TRBV30; clone size: -; CDR3 DNA: TGTGCCTGGAGCGTTTCAAGGGGAGGGAAATATGGCTACACCTTC; CDR3 protein: CAWSVSRGGKYGYTF
J gene: TRBJ1-2; D gene: TRBD1; V gene: TRBV2; clone size: -; CDR3 DNA: TGTGCCAGCAGTGAAGCCGGGGGACAGGGCCGTTGTGGCTACACCTTC; CDR3 protein: CASSEAGGQGRCGYTF
J gene: TRBJ1-1; D gene: -; V gene: TRBV5-6; clone size: -; CDR3 DNA: TGTGCCAGCAGCTTAGTATTCGGGACACACAGGAACACTGAAGCTTTCTTT; CDR3 protein: CASSLVFGTHRNTEAFF
J gene: TRBJ1-2; D gene: -; V gene: TRBV5-1; clone size: -; CDR3 DNA: TGCGCCAGCAGCCCGGGACATCACTATGGCTACACCTTC; CDR3 protein: CASSPGHHYGYTF
J gene: TRBJ2-1; D gene: TRBD1; V gene: TRBV19; clone size: few; CDR3 DNA: TGTGCCAGTAGGACCAACCCGGGACAGACCTACAATGAGCAGTTCTTC; CDR3 protein: CASRTNPGQTYNEQFF
J gene: TRBJ1-2; D gene: TRBD1; V gene: TRBV4-1; clone size: -; CDR3 DNA: TGCGCCAGCAGCAGAAAACAGGGGGTCGGCTACACCTTC; CDR3 protein: CASSRKQGVGYTF
J gene: TRBJ2-1; D gene: -; V gene: TRBV6-1; clone size: -; CDR3 DNA: TGTGCCAGCAGGAACTACTTTTACAATGAGCAGTTCTTC; CDR3 protein: CASRNYFYNEQFF
J gene: TRBJ1-2; D gene: -; V gene: TRBV13; clone size: few; CDR3 DNA: TGTGCCAGCAGCTCCAGGGATAGGATCTATGGCTACACCTTC; CDR3 protein: CASSSRDRIYGYTF